A selection of T cell receptor beta chains follows, all from one sample in a study of blood T cell repertoires in COVID-19. Clones were sequenced by immunoSEQ multiplex PCR, and TCRdb holds only the in-frame ones, with some missing. The repertoire holds 150,000 to 180,000 clones, with 78% as singletons. The sample was peripheral blood. Receptors originate from a man older than 75 with acute or convalescent COVID-19. Both conserved end residues are part of each CDR3. D genes are given only for firm matches. Size tells how often a clone was seen (once, few, many) or the class of an expanded clone, and some rows leave it out.

V gene: TRBV13
clone size: -
CDR3 length: 13
J gene: TRBJ2-3
D gene: -
CDR3 protein: CASSPVTGDTQYF
CDR3 DNA: TGTGCCAGCAGCCCAGTAACAGGAGATACGCAGTATTTT

V gene: TRBV30
clone size: -
CDR3 length: 17
J gene: TRBJ1-1
D gene: TRBD1
CDR3 protein: CACPSRNRGWANTEAFF
CDR3 DNA: TGTGCCTGCCCGTCCCGGAACAGGGGATGGGCGAACACTGAAGCTTTCTTT

V gene: TRBV5-4
clone size: -
CDR3 length: 17
J gene: TRBJ2-3
D gene: TRBD2
CDR3 protein: CASSLDPSGGAADTQYF
CDR3 DNA: TGTGCCAGCAGCTTGGATCCTAGCGGGGGGGCGGCAGATACGCAGTATTTT

V gene: TRBV6-1
clone size: -
CDR3 length: 14
J gene: TRBJ1-3
D gene: -
CDR3 protein: CASSESFSGNTIYF
CDR3 DNA: TGTGCCAGCAGTGAAAGCTTCTCTGGAAACACCATATATTTT

V gene: TRBV30
clone size: -
CDR3 length: 14
J gene: TRBJ1-2
D gene: TRBD1
CDR3 protein: CAWGGQGINYGYTF
CDR3 DNA: TGTGCCTGGGGGGGACAGGGAATTAACTATGGCTACACCTTC

V gene: TRBV9
clone size: -
CDR3 length: 16
J gene: TRBJ2-3
D gene: -
CDR3 protein: CASSVAWGTSTDTQYF
CDR3 DNA: TGTGCCAGCAGCGTAGCTTGGGGGACTAGCACAGATACGCAGTATTTT

V gene: TRBV5-8
clone size: once
CDR3 length: 16
J gene: TRBJ2-5
D gene: -
CDR3 protein: CASSRGGGDGQETQYF
CDR3 DNA: TGTGCCAGCAGCCGCGGTGGAGGGGATGGACAAGAGACCCAGTACTTC

V gene: TRBV7-9
clone size: -
CDR3 length: 17
J gene: TRBJ1-4
D gene: TRBD1
CDR3 protein: CASSLGTGGLHPEKLFF
CDR3 DNA: TGTGCCAGCAGCTTGGGGACAGGGGGCTTACATCCTGAAAAACTGTTTTTT

V gene: TRBV9
clone size: few
CDR3 length: 15
J gene: TRBJ2-7
D gene: -
CDR3 protein: CASSVVRGGSYEQYF
CDR3 DNA: TGTGCCAGCAGCGTAGTAAGAGGGGGCTCCTACGAGCAGTACTTC

V gene: TRBV29-1
clone size: -
CDR3 length: 14
J gene: TRBJ2-3
D gene: TRBD1
CDR3 protein: CSVTGTENTDTQYF
CDR3 DNA: TGCAGCGTGACCGGGACAGAAAACACAGATACGCAGTATTTT

V gene: TRBV7-9
clone size: -
CDR3 length: 15
J gene: TRBJ2-4
D gene: TRBD1
CDR3 protein: CASSLGQGWWDIQYF
CDR3 DNA: TGTGCCAGCAGCTTGGGACAGGGGTGGTGGGACATTCAGTACTTC

V gene: TRBV6-2/TRBV6-3
clone size: -
CDR3 length: 14
J gene: TRBJ2-3
D gene: -
CDR3 protein: CASSFRTSTDTQYF
CDR3 DNA: TGTGCCAGCAGTTTTAGGACTAGCACAGATACGCAGTATTTT

V gene: TRBV30
clone size: -
CDR3 length: 13
J gene: TRBJ1-1
D gene: -
CDR3 protein: CAWSRGGKAEAFF
CDR3 DNA: TGTGCCTGGAGTAGGGGCGGGAAGGCTGAAGCTTTCTTT

V gene: TRBV24-1
clone size: once
CDR3 length: 15
J gene: TRBJ2-3
D gene: -
CDR3 protein: CATSENRVSTDTQYF
CDR3 DNA: TGTGCCACCAGCGAAAACAGGGTTAGCACAGATACGCAGTATTTT

V gene: TRBV7-2
clone size: -
CDR3 length: 14
J gene: TRBJ1-2
D gene: -
CDR3 protein: CASSPEGRGYGYTF
CDR3 DNA: TGTGCCAGCAGCCCCGAGGGCAGGGGCTATGGCTACACCTTC

V gene: TRBV3-1/TRBV3-2
clone size: -
CDR3 length: 14
J gene: TRBJ2-5
D gene: -
CDR3 protein: CASSQDAGRETQYF
CDR3 DNA: TGTGCCAGCAGCCAAGATGCGGGGAGGGAGACCCAGTACTTC

V gene: TRBV6-5
clone size: -
CDR3 length: 13
J gene: TRBJ1-5
D gene: -
CDR3 protein: CASRRDWNQPQHF
CDR3 DNA: TGTGCCAGCAGGAGGGATTGGAATCAGCCCCAGCATTTT

V gene: TRBV3-1/TRBV3-2
clone size: -
CDR3 length: 13
J gene: TRBJ2-1
D gene: -
CDR3 protein: CASSQAPSGEQFF
CDR3 DNA: TGTGCCAGCAGCCAAGCCCCTAGTGGAGAGCAGTTCTTC

V gene: TRBV5-4
clone size: -
CDR3 length: 13
J gene: TRBJ2-3
D gene: -
CDR3 protein: CASSLGAADTQYF
CDR3 DNA: TGTGCCAGCAGCTTGGGCGCCGCAGATACGCAGTATTTT

V gene: TRBV18
clone size: few
CDR3 length: 14
J gene: TRBJ1-2
D gene: TRBD1
CDR3 protein: CASSQTGGDYGYTF
CDR3 DNA: TGTGCCAGCTCACAAACAGGGGGCGACTATGGCTACACCTTC

V gene: TRBV28
clone size: once
CDR3 length: 13
J gene: TRBJ2-7
D gene: -
CDR3 protein: CASSPDLRPSEYF
CDR3 DNA: TGTGCCAGCAGCCCCGATTTGCGGCCTAGCGAGTACTTC

V gene: TRBV6-1
clone size: few
CDR3 length: 14
J gene: TRBJ2-7
D gene: TRBD2
CDR3 protein: CASSETAGGYEQYF
CDR3 DNA: TGTGCCAGCAGTGAGACAGCGGGGGGCTACGAGCAGTACTTC

V gene: TRBV6-2/TRBV6-3
clone size: once
CDR3 length: 14
J gene: TRBJ2-1
D gene: TRBD1
CDR3 protein: CASSRTGFSNEQFF
CDR3 DNA: TGTGCCAGCAGCCGGACAGGGTTCTCCAATGAGCAGTTCTTC

V gene: TRBV2
clone size: few
CDR3 length: 14
J gene: TRBJ1-2
D gene: -
CDR3 protein: CASSVGRTNYGYTF
CDR3 DNA: TGTGCCAGCAGTGTAGGGAGAACTAACTATGGCTACACCTTC

V gene: TRBV30
clone size: few
CDR3 length: 11
J gene: TRBJ2-5
D gene: -
CDR3 protein: CAWALQETQYF
CDR3 DNA: TGTGCCTGGGCCTTACAAGAGACCCAGTACTTC

V gene: TRBV2
clone size: -
CDR3 length: 14
J gene: TRBJ1-1
D gene: -
CDR3 protein: CARIDLRGATEAFF
CDR3 DNA: TGTGCCAGAATCGACCTACGGGGGGCGACTGAAGCTTTCTTT

V gene: TRBV7-9
clone size: -
CDR3 length: 16
J gene: TRBJ2-1
D gene: -
CDR3 protein: CASSGHSGTHYNEQFF
CDR3 DNA: TGTGCCAGCAGCGGACACTCCGGGACTCACTACAATGAGCAGTTCTTC

V gene: TRBV7-2
clone size: -
CDR3 length: 15
J gene: TRBJ2-5
D gene: -
CDR3 protein: CASSLFRSDQETQYF
CDR3 DNA: TGTGCCAGCAGCCTCTTCAGGTCGGACCAAGAGACCCAGTACTTC

V gene: TRBV3-1/TRBV3-2
clone size: -
CDR3 length: 17
J gene: TRBJ2-1
D gene: -
CDR3 protein: CASRGGGNLGSYNEQFF
CDR3 DNA: TGTGCCAGCAGAGGGGGGGGGAATCTGGGGTCCTACAATGAGCAGTTCTTC

V gene: TRBV5-4
clone size: -
CDR3 length: 14
J gene: TRBJ2-5
D gene: TRBD1
CDR3 protein: CASSLGQGAETQYF
CDR3 DNA: TGTGCCAGCAGCTTGGGGCAGGGGGCGGAGACCCAGTACTTC

V gene: TRBV6-5
clone size: -
CDR3 length: 15
J gene: TRBJ1-4
D gene: TRBD1
CDR3 protein: CASKTGGVTNEKLFF
CDR3 DNA: TGTGCCAGCAAGACAGGGGGAGTCACTAATGAAAAACTGTTTTTT

V gene: TRBV19
clone size: -
CDR3 length: 15
J gene: TRBJ2-5
D gene: -
CDR3 protein: CASSIEQGVKNTQYF
CDR3 DNA: TGTGCCAGTAGTATCGAACAGGGAGTGAAGAATACCCAGTACTTC

V gene: TRBV18
clone size: -
CDR3 length: 16
J gene: TRBJ2-1
D gene: TRBD1
CDR3 protein: CASSSPGTASYNEQFF
CDR3 DNA: TGTGCCAGCTCATCGCCCGGGACAGCAAGTTACAATGAGCAGTTCTTC

V gene: TRBV10-3
clone size: -
CDR3 length: 18
J gene: TRBJ2-3
D gene: TRBD2
CDR3 protein: CAISDRGGAGAGTDTQYF
CDR3 DNA: TGTGCCATCAGTGATCGGGGGGGAGCCGGTGCGGGCACAGATACGCAGTATTTT

V gene: TRBV3-1/TRBV3-2
clone size: -
CDR3 length: 18
J gene: TRBJ2-2
D gene: TRBD1
CDR3 protein: CASSQDPHQQGKSGELFF
CDR3 DNA: TGTGCCAGCAGCCAAGATCCGCACCAACAGGGGAAGTCCGGGGAGCTGTTTTTT

V gene: TRBV7-8
clone size: once
CDR3 length: 16
J gene: TRBJ2-1
D gene: -
CDR3 protein: CASRSRGGGSYNEQFF
CDR3 DNA: TGTGCCAGCAGATCACGGGGAGGGGGATCCTACAATGAGCAGTTCTTC

V gene: TRBV30
clone size: -
CDR3 length: 16
J gene: TRBJ1-2
D gene: -
CDR3 protein: CAWRAASSGFLYGYTF
CDR3 DNA: TGTGCCTGGAGGGCGGCCTCTTCCGGGTTCCTCTATGGCTACACCTTC